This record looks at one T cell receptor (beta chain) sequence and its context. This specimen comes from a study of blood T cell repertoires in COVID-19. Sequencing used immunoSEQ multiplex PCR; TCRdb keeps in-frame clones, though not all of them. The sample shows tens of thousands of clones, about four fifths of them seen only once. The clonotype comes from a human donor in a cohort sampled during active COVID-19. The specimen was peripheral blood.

CDR3 DNA sequence: TGTGCCAGCAGTTTGGGGACAGGGGACACCGGGGAGCTGTTTTTT. This codes for CASSLGTGDTGELFF. This sequence joins TRBV2 and TRBJ2-2, with 10 bases aligning to TRBD1. This CDR3 is 15 amino acids long. The trim removed 5 bases at V and 3 bases at J, leaving 3 bases unmatched. From germline, CDR1 is SNHLY and CDR2 FYNNEI. The whole variable domain, filled in from reference TRBV2 and TRBJ2-2, reads EPEVTQTPSHQVTQMGQEVILRCVPISNHLYFYWYRQILGQKVEFLVSFYNNEISEKSEIFDDQFSVERPDGSNFTLKIRSTKLEDSAMYFCASSLGTGDTGELFFGEGSRLTVL.